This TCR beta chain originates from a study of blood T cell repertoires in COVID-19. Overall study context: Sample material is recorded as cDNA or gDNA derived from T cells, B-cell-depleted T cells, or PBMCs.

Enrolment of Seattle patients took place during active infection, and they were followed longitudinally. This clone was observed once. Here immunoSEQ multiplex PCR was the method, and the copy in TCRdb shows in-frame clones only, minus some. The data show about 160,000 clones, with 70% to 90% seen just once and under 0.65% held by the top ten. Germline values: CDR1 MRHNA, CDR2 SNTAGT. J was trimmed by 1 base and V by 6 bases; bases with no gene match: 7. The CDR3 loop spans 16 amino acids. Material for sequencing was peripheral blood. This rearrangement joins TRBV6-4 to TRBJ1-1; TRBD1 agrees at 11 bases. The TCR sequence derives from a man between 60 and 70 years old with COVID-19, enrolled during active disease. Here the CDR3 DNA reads TGTGCCAGCAGGAAAGGGACAGGGGGTAAGAACACTGAAGCTTTCTTT. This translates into CASRKGTGGKNTEAFF.